The 3 T cell receptor beta chains given below trace back to one sample, sequenced in a study of identical twins. Each CDR3 protein gets one entry after TCRdb re-called the 5' RACE reads with MiXCR. Of some 760,000 distinct CDR3 sequences in the sample, 18% were seen once. The same data also went into a second study, on T cells expressing NK-cell markers.

The sample comprised PBMCs. The receptors stem from a woman between 18 and 29 years old in good health.

The CDR3 region has the DNA TGCAGTGCTGCTATACCGGGAGTAAAAGAGACCCAGTACTTC. Its protein product is CSAAIPGVKETQYF. The V call is TRBV20-1, the J call TRBJ2-5; TRBD2 might be the D (6 bases). This CDR3 is 14 amino acids long. Germline loops: CDR1 DFQATT, CDR2 SNEGSKA (reference sequence). Between the trimmed V and J ends, which lost 5 bases and 3 bases, there was a span of 16 bases.

The chain employs TRBV29-1 and TRBJ2-3; 9 bases are a match to TRBD2. Germline V gene data show CDR1 as SQVTM and CDR2 as ANQGSEA. This CDR3 contains 16 residues. Unmatched junction bases numbered 8, after V lost 2 bases and J lost 2 bases. CDR3 amino acids: CSVEQAGGAYTDTQYF. DNA for the CDR3: TGCAGCGTTGAACAAGCGGGGGGAGCCTACACAGATACGCAGTATTTT.

The chain carries TRBV4-3 and TRBJ1-2; D is perhaps TRBD1 (6 bases). Germline V gene lookup returns CDR1 LGHNA and CDR2 YSLEER. The CDR3 extends over 14 amino acids. Trimming took 4 bases from V and 8 from J, leaving 17 bases between them. DNA of the CDR3: TGCGCCAGCAGCCGGGGGCCGGGCCCGGACGGCTACACCTTC. It translates to CASSRGPGPDGYTF.